What follows are 21 T cell receptor beta chains derived from one specimen sequenced in a study of graft-versus-host responses after intestinal transplantation. Assay: immunoSEQ multiplex PCR; the TCRdb copy retains only in-frame clones and omits some. Of some 8,200 clones in the sample, 95% to 98% were seen once. Specimen: PBMCs, collected 23 days after intestinal transplant. All receptors come from a human patient who received an intestinal transplant, so some T cells may come from the graft donor.

The chain has TRBV11-2 and TRBJ2-7, with no clear D. The CDR3 is made up of 15 amino acids. V dropped 5 bases and J dropped 0 bases, with 14 bases sitting between them. Germline CDR1 and CDR2: SGHAT and FQNNGV. This CDR3 is CASSPGFGRSYEQYF. The CDR3, as DNA: TGTGCCAGCAGCCCGGGTTTCGGACGCTCCTACGAGCAGTACTTC.

The chain has TRBV11-2 and TRBJ2-5; 7 nucleotides match TRBD1. V was pared by 5 bases and J by 5 bases, with 17 bases of the junction left unmatched. The CDR3 spans 17 residues. In germline, CDR1 is SGHAT, CDR2 FQNNGV. The CDR3, as DNA: TGTGCCAGCAGCGAATTGGCCTATCATAGGGGGCGGGAGACCCAGTACTTC. Protein: CASSELAYHRGRETQYF. The full variable domain, its missing parts supplied by reference TRBV11-2 and TRBJ2-5, is EAGVAQSPRYKIIEKRQSVAFWCNPISGHATLYWYQQILGQGPKLLIQFQNNGVVDDSQLPKDRFSAERLKGVDSTLKIQPAKLEDSAVYLCASSELAYHRGRETQYFGPGTRLLVL.

The chain combines TRBV6-1 with TRBJ1-5; 9 positions agree with TRBD1. The CDR3 has 15 residues. CDR1 and CDR2 from the germline V gene are MNHNS and SASEGT. V shed 7 bases, J shed 2 bases, and the junction held 6 bases outside the gene matches. The CDR3 spells CASKGDRAGNQPQHF. The CDR3 DNA is TGTGCCAGCAAGGGGGACAGGGCGGGCAATCAGCCCCAGCATTTT.

The CDR3 DNA is TGCGCCAGCAGCTTGGGGACAGGGGTTTTTCAGCCCCAGCATTTT. This translates into CASSLGTGVFQPQHF. The chain couples TRBV5-1 to TRBJ1-5; 9 nucleotides align to TRBD1. Germline CDR1 and CDR2: SGHRS and YFSETQ. V dropped 0 bases and J dropped 6; count of bases not matched to a gene: 4. The CDR3 is 15 amino acids. The whole variable domain, filled in from reference TRBV5-1 and TRBJ1-5, reads KAGVTQTPRYLIKTRGQQVTLSCSPISGHRSVSWYQQTPGQGLQFLFEYFSETQRNKGNFPGRFSGRQFSNSRSEMNVSTLELGDSALYLCASSLGTGVFQPQHFGDGTRLSIL.

V is TRBV7-6 and J is TRBJ2-7, with 8 bases fitting TRBD2. The germline gives CDR1 SGHVS, CDR2 FNYEAQ. The CDR3 has 15 residues. V trimming: 0 bases; J trimming: 3 bases; junction bases outside the gene matches: 4. DNA of the CDR3: TGTGCCAGCAGCTTAGCGACTAGCGCTAACTACGAGCAGTACTTC. Translating gives CASSLATSANYEQYF.

This sequence joins TRBV6-6 and TRBJ2-7, with D uncertain. Germline V CDR1 and CDR2: MNHNY, SVGAGI (reference sequence). The CDR3 spans 13 residues. V lost 0 bases to trimming and J lost 9 bases, with 12 bases between them. The CDR3 nucleotides read TGTGCCAGCAGTTACTCGGGGTCCGGCGTGCAGTACTTC. The encoded protein is CASSYSGSGVQYF.

The chain employs TRBV5-1 and TRBJ1-2; D remains ambiguous. The germline V gene encodes CDR1 SGHRS and CDR2 YFSETQ. The V end was cut by 4 bases, the J end by 2 bases, with 12 bases between. This CDR3 has 14 amino acids. The CDR3 loop reads CASSPGSYNYGYTF. CDR3 in DNA: TGCGCCAGCAGCCCTGGTAGCTACAACTATGGCTACACCTTC. Drawing the rest from reference TRBV5-1 and TRBJ1-2, the complete variable domain is KAGVTQTPRYLIKTRGQQVTLSCSPISGHRSVSWYQQTPGQGLQFLFEYFSETQRNKGNFPGRFSGRQFSNSRSEMNVSTLELGDSALYLCASSPGSYNYGYTFGSGTRLTVV.

CDR3 DNA sequence: TGCGCCAGCAGCCATTCAACAGTAGATACGCAGTATTTT. As protein: CASSHSTVDTQYF. The V and J genes are TRBV4-1 and TRBJ2-3; D gene ambiguous. The CDR3 contains 13 residues. Trimming left V 3 bases short and J 5 bases short, with 9 bases between. Per the germline V gene, CDR1 is MGHRA and CDR2 is YSYEKL.

The J gene is TRBJ1-4, the V gene TRBV5-1; TRBD1 matches 7 bases. The V gene's germline CDR1 is SGHRS and CDR2 YFSETQ. V was clipped by 6 bases and J by 2 bases; unmatched bases: 7. The CDR3 has 15 residues. CDR3 nucleotide sequence: TGCGCCAGCAAGTACGGGGACAGCACTAATGAAAAACTGTTTTTT. Its translation is CASKYGDSTNEKLFF.

The rearrangement uses TRBV28 and TRBJ2-1, with 8 positions matching TRBD2. Germline trimming cut 6 bases from V and 0 bases from J; bases unmatched to any gene: 7. Germline V lookup: CDR1 MDHEN, CDR2 SYDVKM. This CDR3 is built from 16 residues. Here the CDR3 reads CASRYPGTSSYNEQFF. The DNA of the CDR3 is TGTGCCAGCAGATATCCAGGGACTAGCTCCTACAATGAGCAGTTCTTC.

This chain uses TRBV7-9 with TRBJ2-1; D remains unclear. V lost 5 bases to trimming and J lost 9 bases, with 17 bases between them. Per germline, CDR1 SEHNR and CDR2 FQNEAQ (reference sequence). The CDR3 runs 14 residues. The CDR3 DNA is TGTGCCAGCAGCCATGTCATGAATATGGGTGAGCAGTTCTTC. Translating it yields CASSHVMNMGEQFF.

This chain links TRBV7-9 with TRBJ1-5, with TRBD1 identical over 11 bases. This CDR3 has 14 residues. The V and J ends lost 5 bases and 6 bases, in that order; junction bases with no gene match: 3. Germline V gene lookup returns CDR1 SEHNR and CDR2 FQNEAQ (reference sequence). In DNA form, the CDR3 reads TGTGCCAGCAGCCCGGGACAGGGGGTTCAGCCCCAGCATTTT. Encoded protein: CASSPGQGVQPQHF.

The rearrangement uses TRBV10-3 and TRBJ2-5, with D possibly being TRBD1 (6 bases). Trimming shortened V by 6 bases and J by 1 base, and 15 bases separated the two germline ends. Per germline, CDR1 ENHRY and CDR2 SYGVKD. CDR3 length: 15 residues. The CDR3 reads CAISTAGTPQETQYF. The CDR3 DNA reads TGTGCCATCAGCACGGCCGGGACACCCCAAGAGACCCAGTACTTC.

In this sample, this clone turned up once. V and J are TRBV13 and TRBJ2-1; D gene uncertain. V was shortened by 5 bases and J by 9 bases, with 14 bases between the two germline ends. This CDR3 spans 13 amino acids. CDR1 PRHDT and CDR2 FYEKMQ come from the germline V gene (reference sequence). CDR3 nucleotide sequence: TGTGCCAGCAGCCGCACGACCTTGGGTGAGCAGTTCTTC. Protein sequence: CASSRTTLGEQFF.

CDR3 coding DNA: TGTGCCAGCAGCTTACCCCGGGCCAATCCCCCTTACAATGAGCAGTTCTTC. Translated: CASSLPRANPPYNEQFF. The chain is built from TRBV7-9 and TRBJ2-1; no clear D. This CDR3 comprises 17 residues. In germline, CDR1 is SEHNR, CDR2 FQNEAQ (reference sequence). Trimming cost V 2 bases and J 4 bases, with 18 bases left between them.

The CDR3: CASSLGPSGINEKLFF. The CDR3 DNA is TGCGCCAGCAGCTTGGGGCCATCGGGCATCAATGAAAAACTGTTTTTT. The V and J genes are TRBV5-1 and TRBJ1-4, with no clear D. Trimming took 0 bases from V and 5 from J, leaving 14 bases between them. CDR3 length: 16 amino acids. Per germline, CDR1 SGHRS and CDR2 YFSETQ.

The CDR3, as DNA: TGTGCCAGCAACCACGGGGGGGCGGGAGCCGAGCAGTACTTC. Protein sequence: CASNHGGAGAEQYF. V and J are TRBV6-5 and TRBJ2-7, with 8 bases aligning to TRBD2. Germline V CDR1 and CDR2: MNHEY, SVGAGI. This CDR3 has 14 residues. V shed 7 bases, J shed 6 bases, and the junction held 11 bases outside the gene matches.

The CDR3 spells CASSYAGQGDIQYF. CDR3 DNA sequence: TGTGCCAGCAGTTACGCGGGACAGGGAGACATTCAGTACTTC. The J gene is TRBJ2-4, the V gene TRBV6-5; 9 nucleotides match TRBD1. The length of the CDR3 is 14 residues. J lost 8 bases, V lost 2 bases, and 4 bases had no gene match. Looked up from germline, CDR1 is MNHEY and CDR2 is SVGAGI.

The chain links TRBV11-2 to TRBJ2-1, with 13 nucleotides matching TRBD2. The CDR3 runs to 17 residues. Trimming at V came to 4 bases and at J to 2 bases, leaving 5 bases not matched to a gene. CDR1 is SGHAT and CDR2 is FQNNGV in the germline V gene. This CDR3 is CASSSGLAGVAYNEQFF. CDR3 DNA sequence: TGTGCCAGCAGCTCCGGACTAGCGGGAGTAGCCTACAATGAGCAGTTCTTC.

This chain connects TRBV7-9 to TRBJ1-2; 9 bases line up with TRBD1. From germline, CDR1 is SEHNR and CDR2 FQNEAQ (reference sequence). J gave up 5 bases and V 5 bases, and 3 bases lay outside the gene matches. The CDR3 contains 13 residues. The CDR3, as DNA: TGTGCCAGCAGCCTGACAGGGGGTTATGGCTACACCTTC. This codes for CASSLTGGYGYTF.

This clone was detected only a few times. The rearrangement uses TRBV30 and TRBJ1-3; D perhaps matches TRBD1 (5 bases). CDR3 length: 17 residues. V shed 1 base and J shed 0 bases, with 16 bases lying between them. Germline values: CDR1 GTSNPN, CDR2 SVGIG (reference sequence). Written as DNA, the CDR3 is TGTGCCTGGAGTGGGGGTTGGGGGGAAGACTCTGGAAACACCATATATTTT. This encodes CAWSGGWGEDSGNTIYF.